Each of the 10 T cell receptor beta chains below was sequenced from the same sample in a study of T cell responses to AZD1222 COVID-19 vaccine. Sequencing was performed with immunoSEQ multiplex PCR; in TCRdb, only in-frame clones are kept and a portion is missing. The profile shows 150,000 to 180,000 clones, about nine tenths of them singletons. The sample here was peripheral blood, taken on day 0 of MenACWY control vaccination. These receptors were collected from an adult in good health.

V and J are TRBV5-1 and TRBJ2-1; 15 bases agree with TRBD2. The CDR3 length is 18 residues. The germline gives CDR1 SGHRS, CDR2 YFSETQ. The V segment lost 4 bases and the J segment 5 bases; nucleotides outside the gene matches: 10. The CDR3 bases are TGCGCCAGCAGCCCCGGACTAGCGGGAGGGCCAAAGGACAATGAGCAGTTCTTC. Translated, it gives CASSPGLAGGPKDNEQFF.

The V call is TRBV5-6, the J call TRBJ1-2; D is ambiguous. With 4 bases removed from V and 6 bases from J, the gap between germline ends came to 10 bases. In germline, CDR1 is SGHDT, CDR2 YYEEEE. This CDR3 comprises 12 residues. The CDR3 is CASSRSHDGYTF. The CDR3 DNA sequence: TGTGCCAGCAGCCGTAGTCACGATGGCTACACCTTC. Variable domain in full (rest from reference TRBV5-6 and TRBJ1-2): DAGVTQSPTHLIKTRGQQVTLRCSPKSGHDTVSWYQQALGQGPQFIFQYYEEEERQRGNFPDRFSGHQFPNYSSELNVNALLLGDSALYLCASSRSHDGYTFGSGTRLTVV.

This rearrangement joins TRBV5-6 to TRBJ2-1; weak D call: TRBD2 (6 bases). The V end was cut by 3 bases, the J end by 3 bases, with 13 bases between. The CDR3 is made up of 15 amino acids. Germline CDR1 reads SGHDT; CDR2 reads YYEEEE. CDR3 region: CASSSGLANYNEQFF. The DNA for the CDR3 is TGTGCCAGCAGCTCTGGGCTAGCGAACTACAATGAGCAGTTCTTC.

This clone has only one observation. V usage is TRBV6-5 and J usage is TRBJ1-2; no clear D gene. The length of the CDR3 is 14 residues. Deletions cut 5 bases from V and 4 bases from J, with 14 bases between. The germline V gene encodes CDR1 MNHEY and CDR2 SVGAGI. CDR3 bases: TGTGCCAGCAGTCGTCGGCAGAAATCCTATGGCTACACCTTC. Its translation: CASSRRQKSYGYTF.

The chain links TRBV21-1 to TRBJ2-1. TRBV21-1 is annotated as a pseudogene. The CDR3 runs to 13 residues. The CDR3 spells CASSPEHTNEQFF. CDR3 coding DNA: TGTGCCAGCAGCCCAGAGCACACCAATGAGCAGTTCTTC.

The rearrangement links TRBV6-5 to TRBJ2-1, with 7 bases identical to TRBD1. This CDR3 region has 15 residues. Trimming took 1 base from V and 5 from J; bases not matched to a gene: 5. From germline, CDR1 is MNHEY and CDR2 SVGAGI. The CDR3 DNA is TGTGCCAGCAGTTACTTGTCGGGACAGCACAATGAGCAGTTCTTC. It specifies CASSYLSGQHNEQFF.

V and J are TRBV7-8 and TRBJ2-5; TRBD1 matches at 8 bases. Germline V gene data show CDR1 as SGHVS and CDR2 as FQNEAQ. The CDR3 extends over 15 amino acids. The J segment lost 1 base and the V segment lost 4 bases, leaving 5 bases of the junction unmatched. The CDR3 nucleotides read TGTGCCAGCAGCTCCAGGGGGCACTCCCAAGAGACCCAGTACTTC. Protein product: CASSSRGHSQETQYF.

The chain employs TRBV2 and TRBJ2-7; D is unresolved. Germline CDR1 SNHLY, CDR2 FYNNEI. This CDR3 contains 14 residues. V was pared by 8 bases and J by 2 bases, with 16 bases between. The CDR3 region is CASSVRILPYEQYV. Written as DNA, the CDR3 is TGTGCCAGCTCCGTGAGGATCCTTCCCTACGAGCAGTACGTC.

This chain links TRBV7-6 with TRBJ2-1; unclear D gene. The germline CDR1 and CDR2 sequences are SGHVS and FNYEAQ. The CDR3 is 14 amino acids. With 5 bases removed from V and 6 bases from J, the gap between germline ends came to 14 bases. This CDR3 reads CASSQSWGGNEQFF. The CDR3 DNA reads as TGTGCCAGCAGCCAAAGTTGGGGTGGCAATGAGCAGTTCTTC.

V and J are TRBV6-5 and TRBJ2-7; the match to TRBD2 covers 7 bases. From germline, CDR1 is MNHEY and CDR2 SVGAGI. V shed 8 bases and J 0 bases; nucleotides not matched to a gene: 4. The CDR3 length is 13 residues. The CDR3 region is CASGRVLSYEQYF. In DNA, the CDR3 is TGTGCCAGCGGGAGGGTCCTCTCCTACGAGCAGTACTTC.